What follows describes a single T cell receptor beta chain. No antigen is known for it. The record originates from a study of shared clonotypes between healthy human individuals. Study outcomes and limitations: Several donors held 5% to 5.5% of naive CD4 clonotypes in common.

CDR1 and CDR2 from the germline V gene are SGHRS and YFSETQ. CDR3 size: 14 residues. The V gene lost 2 bases and the J gene lost 5 bases, with 13 bases spanning the gap. Sequenced by immunoSEQ multiplex PCR; TCRdb stores in-frame clones only, minus some. The sample has 2.5 million or so clones, approximately 94% seen once. CD4+ cells yielded CD45RA+ naive and CD45RA-negative memory subsets. This chain joins TRBV5-1 and TRBJ2-5, with D maybe TRBD1 (6 bases). The source is a man aged 18-30 years in good health. The specimen sequenced was naive CD4+ T cells sorted from blood. The sample's subset: CD45RA+ positively selected. The DNA of the CDR3 is TGCGCCAGCAGCTTTAGCAGGGGCCAGGAGACCCAGTACTTC. Amino acid sequence: CASSFSRGQETQYF.